The clone carrying this TCR beta chain was detected once. Its antigen is not identified. CDR3 length: 15 residues. Germline V gives CDR1 MDHEN, CDR2 SYDVKM. V lost 3 bases to trimming and J lost 7 bases; unmatched junction nucleotides: 6. The entry originates in a study of shared clonotypes between healthy human individuals. Study-wide points: Measured sharing among donors was expected to vary with sequencing depth.

Produced via immunoSEQ multiplex PCR; TCRdb's table is partial and in-frame only. In the table there are over 850,000 clones, more than 75% of which are singletons. The chain links TRBV28 to TRBJ1-2; TRBD1 aligns across 12 bases. This sequence originates from a man aged 18 to 35 in good health. Some clones in this sample may be carry-over from other donors' samples. Sequencing was performed on memory CD4+ T cells from PBMCs. The subset is: CD45RA-negative fraction. CDR3 amino acids: CASSLGDRGRGGYTF. The CDR3 nucleotides read TGTGCCAGCAGTTTGGGGGACAGGGGGCGCGGTGGCTACACCTTC.